This T cell receptor beta chain was recorded in a study of T cell responses to AZD1222 COVID-19 vaccine. Study results and caveats: Females made up more of the donors, who were largely white British, and clonal diversity may have come out too low. As reported, nearly half of all spike-specific TCRs target variant regions that are unmutated.

Repertoires were generated with immunoSEQ multiplex PCR, while TCRdb's copy carries only in-frame clones and drops some. The table has approximately 150,000 clones, roughly nine tenths seen once. Points on this clone: The antigen is undetermined.

Germline trimming cut 7 bases from V and 8 bases from J; bases unmatched to any gene: 10. This CDR3 spans 13 amino acids. Looked up from germline, CDR1 is MNHEY and CDR2 is SVGAGI. V usage is TRBV6-5 and J usage is TRBJ1-2; 7 bases match TRBD1. The material was peripheral blood, obtained on day 0 of AZD1222 vaccination. The clonotype originates from an adult in good health. This chain's CDR3 is CASTMEGALGYTF. The CDR3 nucleotides read TGTGCCAGCACCATGGAGGGGGCGTTGGGCTACACCTTC.